This T cell receptor (beta chain) was captured by sequencing in a study of cytomegalovirus exposure and HLA in healthy donors. The PCR used 60 Vbeta and 13 Jbeta primers. TCRdb's table, derived via immunoSEQ multiplex PCR, lists solely in-frame clones and lacks some. The sample records about 200,000 clones, 82% being singletons. Overall study findings and caveats: The analysis excluded some indistinguishable V segments, including TRBV6-2 and TRBV6-3. Despite most TCR sequences being rare, some public TCRs occurred in many donors.

This clone has a single count. The antigen remains unidentified. V dropped 1 base and J dropped 2 bases, with 9 bases sitting between them. The CDR3 has 14 residues. The germline V gene encodes CDR1 MNHEY and CDR2 SVGAGI. This clonotype was obtained from a woman aged 50 to 65 in good health and CMV-seropositive. The chain joins TRBV6-5 to TRBJ2-7; TRBD2 is a possible D gene (5 bases). The sequenced sample consisted of PBMCs. CDR3 loop: CASSYLPGTYEQYF. In nucleotides, the CDR3 is TGTGCCAGCAGTTACTTGCCGGGAACCTACGAGCAGTACTTC.